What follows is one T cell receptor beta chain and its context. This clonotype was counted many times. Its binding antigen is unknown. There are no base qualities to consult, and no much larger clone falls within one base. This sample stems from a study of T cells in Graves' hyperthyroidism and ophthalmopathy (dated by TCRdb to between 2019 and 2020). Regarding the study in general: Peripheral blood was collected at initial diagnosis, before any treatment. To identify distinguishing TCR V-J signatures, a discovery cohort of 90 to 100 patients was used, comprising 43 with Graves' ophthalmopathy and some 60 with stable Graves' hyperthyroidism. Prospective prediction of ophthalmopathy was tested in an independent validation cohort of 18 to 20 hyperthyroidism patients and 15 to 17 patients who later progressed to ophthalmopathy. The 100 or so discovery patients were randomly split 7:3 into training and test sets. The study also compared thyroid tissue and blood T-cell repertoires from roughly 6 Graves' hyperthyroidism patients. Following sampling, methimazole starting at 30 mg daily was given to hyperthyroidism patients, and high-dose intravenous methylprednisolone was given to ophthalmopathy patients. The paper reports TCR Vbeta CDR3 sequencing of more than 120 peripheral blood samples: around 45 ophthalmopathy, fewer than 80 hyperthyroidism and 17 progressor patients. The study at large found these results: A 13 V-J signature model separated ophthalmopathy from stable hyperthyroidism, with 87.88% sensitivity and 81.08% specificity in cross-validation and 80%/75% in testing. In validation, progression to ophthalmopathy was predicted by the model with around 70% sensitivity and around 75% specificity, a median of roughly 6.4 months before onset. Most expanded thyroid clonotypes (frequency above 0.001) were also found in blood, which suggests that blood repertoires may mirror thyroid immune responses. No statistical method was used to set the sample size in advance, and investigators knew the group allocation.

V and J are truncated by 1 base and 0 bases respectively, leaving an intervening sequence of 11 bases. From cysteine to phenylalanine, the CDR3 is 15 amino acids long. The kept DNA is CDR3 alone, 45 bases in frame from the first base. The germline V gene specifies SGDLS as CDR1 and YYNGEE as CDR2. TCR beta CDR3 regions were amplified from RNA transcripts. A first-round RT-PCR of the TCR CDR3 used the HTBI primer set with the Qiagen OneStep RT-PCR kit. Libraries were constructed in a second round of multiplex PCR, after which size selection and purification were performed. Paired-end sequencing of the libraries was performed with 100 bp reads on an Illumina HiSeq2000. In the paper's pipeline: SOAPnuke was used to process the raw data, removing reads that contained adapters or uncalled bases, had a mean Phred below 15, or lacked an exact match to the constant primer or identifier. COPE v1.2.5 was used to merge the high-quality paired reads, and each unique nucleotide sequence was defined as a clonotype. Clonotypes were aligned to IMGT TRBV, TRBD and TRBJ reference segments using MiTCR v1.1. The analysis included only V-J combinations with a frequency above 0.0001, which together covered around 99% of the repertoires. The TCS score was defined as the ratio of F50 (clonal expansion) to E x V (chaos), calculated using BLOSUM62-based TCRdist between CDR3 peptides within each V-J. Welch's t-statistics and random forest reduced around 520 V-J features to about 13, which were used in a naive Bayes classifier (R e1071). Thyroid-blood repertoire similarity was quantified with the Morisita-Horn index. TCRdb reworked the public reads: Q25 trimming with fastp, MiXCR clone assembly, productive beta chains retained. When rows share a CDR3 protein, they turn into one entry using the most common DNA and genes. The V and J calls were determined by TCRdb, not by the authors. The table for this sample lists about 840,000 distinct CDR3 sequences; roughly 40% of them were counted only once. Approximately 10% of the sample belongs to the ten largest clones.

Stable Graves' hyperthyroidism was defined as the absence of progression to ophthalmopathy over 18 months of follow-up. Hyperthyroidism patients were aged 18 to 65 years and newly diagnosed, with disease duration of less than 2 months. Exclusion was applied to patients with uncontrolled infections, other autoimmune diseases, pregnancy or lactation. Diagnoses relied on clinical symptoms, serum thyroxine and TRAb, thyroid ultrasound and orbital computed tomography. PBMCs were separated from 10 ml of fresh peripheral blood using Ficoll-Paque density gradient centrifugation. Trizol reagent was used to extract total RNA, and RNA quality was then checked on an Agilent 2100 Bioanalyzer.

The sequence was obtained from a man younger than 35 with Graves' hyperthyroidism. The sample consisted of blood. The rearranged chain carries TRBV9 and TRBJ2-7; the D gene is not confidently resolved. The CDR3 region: CASSVSALYSYEQYF. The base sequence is TGTGCCAGCAGCGTATCAGCTCTTTACTCCTACGAGCAGTACTTC. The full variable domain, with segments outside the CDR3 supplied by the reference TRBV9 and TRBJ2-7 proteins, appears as DSGVTQTPKHLITATGQRVTLRCSPRSGDLSVYWYQQSLDQGLQFLIQYYNGEERAKGNILERFSAQQFPDLHSELNLSSLELGDSALYFCASSVSALYSYEQYFGPGTRLTVT.